This T cell receptor beta chain emerged from a study of shared T cell receptors in the human thymus. The CDR3 totals 15 residues. The germline gives CDR1 SQVTM, CDR2 ANQGSEA. V lost 4 bases, J lost 9 bases, and 14 bases stayed unmatched. Sequencing was performed with immunoSEQ multiplex PCR; in TCRdb, only in-frame clones are kept and a portion is missing. The table lists hundreds of thousands of clones, about 87% of them singletons, with about 0.0094% in the top ten. The same data also contributed to another study, on human thymus T cells. Per that paper: Donor material was obtained from healthy Finnish infants undergoing corrective surgery for congenital heart defects.

The TCR sequence derives from a boy under two years old with a congenital heart defect. The sequenced sample consisted of thymocytes. The V call is TRBV29-1, the J call TRBJ2-1; TRBD1 matches at 8 bases. In DNA form, the CDR3 reads TGCAGCGTTGGGGGCGGACAGGGTCGGTTTGGTGAGCAGTTCTTC. It codes for CSVGGGQGRFGEQFF.